This TCR beta chain was captured in a study of T-cell memory formation after mild COVID-19. Overall study results and limits: Contracting clones localized mainly to CM and EM when CD4+ and mainly to EMRA when CD8+.

TCRdb redid the calling of the 5' RACE reads with MiXCR, one entry per CDR3 protein. The table shows 120,000 to 150,000 distinct CDR3 sequences, with about 19% occurring only once. Notes on this clonotype: The antigen remains undetermined.

Germline V gives CDR1 LGHNA, CDR2 YSLEER. The length of the CDR3 is 18 residues. The ends were cut back, 4 bases at V and 3 bases at J, with 23 bases in the middle. Sequenced material: PBMCs or a T cell subset sorted from them (not recorded which). V is TRBV4-3 and J is TRBJ2-3; D may be TRBD2 (7 bases). This sequence originates from an adult woman who had mild COVID-19 (a few samples of this study predate the infection). Cell type and time point are not known. The CDR3 loop is CASSPGPSGVQGTDTQYF. The CDR3 DNA reads as TGCGCCAGCAGCCCGGGGCCTAGCGGAGTGCAGGGGACAGATACGCAGTATTTT.